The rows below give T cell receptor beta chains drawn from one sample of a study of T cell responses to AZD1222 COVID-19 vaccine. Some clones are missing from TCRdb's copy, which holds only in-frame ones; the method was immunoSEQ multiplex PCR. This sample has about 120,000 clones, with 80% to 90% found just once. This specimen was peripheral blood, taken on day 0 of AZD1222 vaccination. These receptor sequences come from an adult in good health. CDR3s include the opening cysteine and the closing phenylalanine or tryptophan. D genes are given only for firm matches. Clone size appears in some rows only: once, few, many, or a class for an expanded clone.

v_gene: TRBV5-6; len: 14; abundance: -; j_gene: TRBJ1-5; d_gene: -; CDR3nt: TGTGCCAGCAGCTTGGCAACTGCCGATCAGCCCCAGCATTTT; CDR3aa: CASSLATADQPQHF
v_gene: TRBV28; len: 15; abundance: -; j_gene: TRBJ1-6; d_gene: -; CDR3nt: TGTGCCAGCAGTTCTTGGACTGATTATAATTCACCCCTCCACTTT; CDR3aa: CASSSWTDYNSPLHF
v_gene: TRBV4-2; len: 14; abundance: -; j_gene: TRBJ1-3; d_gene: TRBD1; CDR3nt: TGTGCCAGCAGCCAAGTAGGGACAGGGAACACCATATATTTT; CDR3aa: CASSQVGTGNTIYF
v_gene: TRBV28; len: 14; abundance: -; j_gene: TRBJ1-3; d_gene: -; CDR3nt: TGTGCCAGCATTTATAGGGACCCCGGAAACACCATATATTTT; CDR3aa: CASIYRDPGNTIYF
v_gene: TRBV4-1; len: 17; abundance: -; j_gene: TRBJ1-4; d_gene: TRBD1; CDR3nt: TGCGCCAGCAGCCAAGATCGAGAGGACAGGGGCCATGAAAAACTGTTTTTT; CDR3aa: CASSQDREDRGHEKLFF
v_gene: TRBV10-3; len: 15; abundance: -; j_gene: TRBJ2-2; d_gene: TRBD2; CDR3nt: TGTGCCATCAGCATGACTAGCGCGAACACCGGGGAGCTGTTTTTT; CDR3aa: CAISMTSANTGELFF
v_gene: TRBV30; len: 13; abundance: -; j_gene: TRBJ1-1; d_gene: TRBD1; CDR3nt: TGTGCCTGGCAGGGACAGGGGCGCACTGAAGCTTTCTTT; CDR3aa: CAWQGQGRTEAFF
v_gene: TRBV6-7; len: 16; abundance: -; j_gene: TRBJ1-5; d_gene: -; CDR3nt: TGTGCCAGCAGTTACCTTACGTGGCCTAGCGATCAGCCCCAGCATTTT; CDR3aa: CASSYLTWPSDQPQHF
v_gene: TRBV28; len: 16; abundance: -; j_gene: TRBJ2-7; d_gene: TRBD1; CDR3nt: TGTGCCAGCAGGCCCTCCGGGACAGCTTTTTCCTACGAGCAGTACTTC; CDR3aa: CASRPSGTAFSYEQYF
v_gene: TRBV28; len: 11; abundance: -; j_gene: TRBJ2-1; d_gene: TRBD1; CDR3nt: TGTGCCAGCAGTATAGGACAGGGCCCCTTCTTC; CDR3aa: CASSIGQGPFF
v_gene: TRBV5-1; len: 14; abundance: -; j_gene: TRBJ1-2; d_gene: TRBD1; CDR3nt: TGCGCCAGCAGCTTGTTCGGACAGGGTGGAGGCTACACCTTC; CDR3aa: CASSLFGQGGGYTF
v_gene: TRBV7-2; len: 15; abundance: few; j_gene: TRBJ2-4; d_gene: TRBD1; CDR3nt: TGTGCCAGCAGCTTAGGACAGGGGGCTGCAGACATTCAGTACTTC; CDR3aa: CASSLGQGAADIQYF
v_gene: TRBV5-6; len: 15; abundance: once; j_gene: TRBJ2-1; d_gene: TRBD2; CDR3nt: TGTGCCAGCAGTCCCGGGACTAGCCTCTACAATGAGCAGTTCTTC; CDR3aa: CASSPGTSLYNEQFF
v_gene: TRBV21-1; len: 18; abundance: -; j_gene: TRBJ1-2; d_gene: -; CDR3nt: TGTGCCAGCAGCCCCTCTGCGGCGACGTCGGGACGAGAGGGTGGCTACACCTTC; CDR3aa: CASSPSAATSGREGGYTF
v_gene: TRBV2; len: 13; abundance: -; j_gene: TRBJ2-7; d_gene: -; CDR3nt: TGTGCCAGCAGGGGGGGCGGGGCTTACGAGCAGTACTTC; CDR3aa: CASRGGGAYEQYF
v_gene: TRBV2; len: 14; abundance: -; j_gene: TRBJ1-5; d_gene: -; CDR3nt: TGTGCCAGCAGCCCTCGGGGGTTCAATCAGCCCCAGCATTTT; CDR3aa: CASSPRGFNQPQHF
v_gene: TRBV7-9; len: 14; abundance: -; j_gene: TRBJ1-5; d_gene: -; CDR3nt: TGTGCCAGCAGCTTAGCGGGGGGCAGTCAGCCCCAGCATTTT; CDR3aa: CASSLAGGSQPQHF
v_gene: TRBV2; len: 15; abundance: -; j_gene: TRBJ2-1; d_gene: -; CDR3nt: TGTGCCAGCAAGGGAGACAGGTTTCTCTACAATGAGCAGTTCTTC; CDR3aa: CASKGDRFLYNEQFF
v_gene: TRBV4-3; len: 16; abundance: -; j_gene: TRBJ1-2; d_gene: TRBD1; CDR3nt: TGCGCCAGCAGCCACCTCTCGGGACAGGGAGTTGGTGGCTACACCTTC; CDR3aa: CASSHLSGQGVGGYTF
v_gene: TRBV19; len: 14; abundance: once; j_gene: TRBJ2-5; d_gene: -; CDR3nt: TGTGCCAGTAGTGAGTCGGGGGCGCGGGAGACCCAGTACTTC; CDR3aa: CASSESGARETQYF
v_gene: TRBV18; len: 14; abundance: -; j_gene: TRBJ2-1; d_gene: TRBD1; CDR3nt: TGTGCCAGCTCACCTACAGGGGGCAGGGATGAGCAGTTCTTC; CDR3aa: CASSPTGGRDEQFF
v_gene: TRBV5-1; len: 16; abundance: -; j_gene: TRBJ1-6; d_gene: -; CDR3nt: TGCGCCAGGCCCGACTGTAGAAGCTCCTATAATTCACCCCTCCACTTT; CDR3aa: CARPDCRSSYNSPLHF
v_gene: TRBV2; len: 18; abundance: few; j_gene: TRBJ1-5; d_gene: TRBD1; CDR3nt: TGTGCCAGCAGTAAGACAGGGGGCGGAGGGTATAGCAATCAGCCCCAGCATTTT; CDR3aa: CASSKTGGGGYSNQPQHF
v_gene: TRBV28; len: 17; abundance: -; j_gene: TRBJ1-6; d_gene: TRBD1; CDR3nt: TGTGCCAGCACCCCCCTGGACAGGGGGGGGTATAATTCACCCCTCCACTTT; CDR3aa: CASTPLDRGGYNSPLHF
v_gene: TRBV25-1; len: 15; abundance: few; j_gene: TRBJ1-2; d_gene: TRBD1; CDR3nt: TGTGCCAGCAGTGAATGGAAGGGGGCCGGCTATGGCTACACCTTC; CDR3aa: CASSEWKGAGYGYTF
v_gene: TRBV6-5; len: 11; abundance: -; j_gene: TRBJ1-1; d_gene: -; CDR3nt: TGTGCCAGCCTCAAGAACACTGAAGCTTTCTTT; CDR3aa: CASLKNTEAFF
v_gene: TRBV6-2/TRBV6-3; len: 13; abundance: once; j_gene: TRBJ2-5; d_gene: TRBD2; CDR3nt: TGTGCCAGCAGACCTCCCGGGGGGGAGACCCAGTACTTC; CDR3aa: CASRPPGGETQYF
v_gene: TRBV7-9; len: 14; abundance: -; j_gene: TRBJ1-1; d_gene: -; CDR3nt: TGTGCCAGCAGCCCGTGGCAGATGAACACTGAAGCTTTCTTT; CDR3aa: CASSPWQMNTEAFF
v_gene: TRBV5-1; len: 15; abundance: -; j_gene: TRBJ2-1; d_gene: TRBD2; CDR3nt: TGCGCCAGCAGCTGGACGCTAGCGGGGAATAATGAGCAGTTCTTC; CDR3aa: CASSWTLAGNNEQFF
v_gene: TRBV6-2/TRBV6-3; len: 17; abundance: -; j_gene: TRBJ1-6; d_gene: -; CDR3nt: TGTGCCAGCAGTTACTCGGCGCCCGCCGGCGGGAATTCACCCCTCCACTTT; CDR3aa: CASSYSAPAGGNSPLHF
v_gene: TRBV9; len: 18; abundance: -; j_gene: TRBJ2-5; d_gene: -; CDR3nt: TGTGCCAGCAGCGTAGGGCTAGCCGGGACAAGAAACCAAGAGACCCAGTACTTC; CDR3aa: CASSVGLAGTRNQETQYF
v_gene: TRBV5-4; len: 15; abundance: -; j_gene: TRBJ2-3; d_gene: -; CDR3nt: TGTGCCAGCAGCTTGGCCCAGGGGTTCACAGATACGCAGTATTTT; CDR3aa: CASSLAQGFTDTQYF
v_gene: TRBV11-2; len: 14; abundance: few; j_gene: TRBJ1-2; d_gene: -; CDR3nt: TGTGCCAGCAGCTTAGATCAGTGGGACTATGGCTACACCTTC; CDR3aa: CASSLDQWDYGYTF
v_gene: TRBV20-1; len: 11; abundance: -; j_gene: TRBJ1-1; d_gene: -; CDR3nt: TGCAGTGCTAGACTCCCCACTGAAGCTTTCTTT; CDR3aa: CSARLPTEAFF
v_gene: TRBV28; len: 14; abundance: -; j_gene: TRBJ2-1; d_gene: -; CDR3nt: TGTGCCAGCAGTTTAGGCAGGATCTACAATGAGCAGTTCTTC; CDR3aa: CASSLGRIYNEQFF
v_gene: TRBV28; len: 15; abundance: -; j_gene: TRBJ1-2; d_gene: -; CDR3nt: TGTGCCAGCATCGCTTCTGATGGGGTTAGGGATGGCTACACCTTC; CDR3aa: CASIASDGVRDGYTF
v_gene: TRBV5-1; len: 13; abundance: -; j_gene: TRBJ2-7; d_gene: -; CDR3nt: TGCGCCAGCAGCTCTACAGGGTTCTACGAGCAGTACTTC; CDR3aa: CASSSTGFYEQYF
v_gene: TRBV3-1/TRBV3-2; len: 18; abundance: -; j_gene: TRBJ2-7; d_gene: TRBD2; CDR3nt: TGTGCCAGCAGCCAAGCATACATAAAGCGGGAGAGCTCCTACGAGCAGTACTTC; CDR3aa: CASSQAYIKRESSYEQYF
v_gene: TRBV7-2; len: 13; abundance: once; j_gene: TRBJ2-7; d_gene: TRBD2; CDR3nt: TGTGCCAGCAGTTCTACTAGCGGGTACGAGCAGTACTTC; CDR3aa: CASSSTSGYEQYF